The 10 T cell receptor beta chains listed next were all sequenced from one sample in a study of blood T cell repertoires in COVID-19. The protocol was immunoSEQ multiplex PCR, while the TCRdb copy is restricted to in-frame clones and leaves out a portion. In the table there are fewer than 700,000 clones, roughly 91% of which are singletons. The source material was peripheral blood. These receptor sequences come from a woman aged 50 to 60 with COVID-19, enrolled during active disease.

This clone was found once. The chain is built from TRBV30 and TRBJ2-1; TRBD2 matches 8 bases. Germline V gives CDR1 GTSNPN, CDR2 SVGIG (reference sequence). V gave up 2 bases and J gave up 4 bases; unmatched junction bases: 7. This CDR3 contains 15 residues. CDR3 amino acids: CAWSTSSGSYNEQFF. The DNA for the CDR3 is TGTGCCTGGAGTACTTCTAGCGGGTCTTACAATGAGCAGTTCTTC.

The chain carries TRBV7-9 and TRBJ2-1, with 9 bases identical to TRBD1. Trimming at V came to 5 bases and at J to 8 bases, leaving 16 bases not matched to a gene. CDR3 length: 17 amino acids. From germline, CDR1 is SEHNR and CDR2 FQNEAQ (reference sequence). CDR3 protein: CASSPLTGTGNSHEQFF. CDR3 nucleotides: TGTGCCAGCAGCCCCTTGACCGGGACAGGGAATTCCCATGAGCAGTTCTTC.

The chain couples TRBV10-1 to TRBJ1-1; D might be TRBD1 (6 bases). Germline CDR1 and CDR2: WNHNN and SYGVQD (reference sequence). The CDR3 has 13 residues. Trimming left V 10 bases short and J 1 base short, with 13 bases between. The CDR3 protein is CATSDSQNTEAFF. The CDR3 bases are TGCGCCACATCGGACAGTCAGAACACTGAAGCTTTCTTT.

V gene TRBV11-2 combines with J gene TRBJ1-1, with D maybe TRBD1 (5 bases). The CDR3 length is 17 residues. From germline, CDR1 is SGHAT and CDR2 FQNNGV. V was pared by 4 bases and J by 6 bases, with 24 bases between. The DNA for the CDR3 is TGTGCCAGCAGCTCCGGTAGGGGCAGGAGAGTCTACGCTGAAGCTTTCTTT. Translation: CASSSGRGRRVYAEAFF.

This chain uses TRBV24-1 with TRBJ1-2, with a tentative D call TRBD1 (6 bases). This CDR3 has 11 residues. Trimming took 6 bases from V and 9 from J, leaving 10 bases between them. The V gene's germline CDR1 is KGHDR and CDR2 SFDVKD. CDR3 amino acids: CATSTDRRYTF. The CDR3 DNA reads as TGTGCCACCAGTACCGACAGGCGCTACACCTTC.

This clone was seen more than once but under ten times. V is TRBV7-9 and J is TRBJ2-7; TRBD1 matches at 8 bases. The CDR3 has 14 amino acids. Germline V CDR1 and CDR2: SEHNR, FQNEAQ (reference sequence). Germline trimming cut 4 bases from V and 8 bases from J; bases unmatched to any gene: 10. The CDR3 region is CASSSIPDRDKQYF. The CDR3 DNA is TGTGCCAGCAGCTCAATACCGGACAGGGACAAGCAGTACTTC.

V and J are TRBV7-3 and TRBJ2-7, with TRBD1 identical over 9 bases. Germline V CDR1 and CDR2: SGHTA, FQGTGA. This CDR3 comprises 14 residues. With 4 bases clipped from V and 6 bases from J, the junction kept 7 bases outside the gene matches. In DNA, the CDR3 is TGTGCCAGCAGCTCTACGACAGGGGGAAGCGAGCAGTACTTC. Translation: CASSSTTGGSEQYF.

The chain is built from TRBV30 and TRBJ2-2; 9 nucleotides match TRBD2. Trimming cost V 6 bases and J 7 bases; bases outside gene matches: 3. The V gene's germline CDR1 is GTSNPN and CDR2 SVGIG (reference sequence). CDR3 size: 12 residues. CDR3 nucleotide sequence: TGTGCCTGTACAGCGGGAGGCGGGGAGCTGTTTTTT. This sequence encodes CACTAGGGELFF.

J is TRBJ1-6 and V is TRBV19; the match to TRBD1 covers 9 bases. Germline V gives CDR1 LNHDA, CDR2 SQIVND (reference sequence). This CDR3 comprises 13 residues. J lost 6 bases, V lost 11 bases, and 5 bases had no gene match. Here the CDR3 DNA reads TGTGCCGCGACGGGACAGGGTAATTCACCCCTCCACTTT. It translates to CAATGQGNSPLHF.

The CDR3 loop reads CASSSSTSWTSNTGELFF. The CDR3 DNA sequence: TGTGCCAGCAGTTCATCTACCTCTTGGACTTCGAACACCGGGGAGCTGTTTTTT. The chain uses TRBV28 and TRBJ2-2; perhaps TRBD2 as D (5 bases). This CDR3 contains 18 residues. The germline V and J ends were trimmed by 4 bases and 0 bases, with 18 bases remaining between them. Germline-derived CDR1 and CDR2 are MDHEN and SYDVKM.